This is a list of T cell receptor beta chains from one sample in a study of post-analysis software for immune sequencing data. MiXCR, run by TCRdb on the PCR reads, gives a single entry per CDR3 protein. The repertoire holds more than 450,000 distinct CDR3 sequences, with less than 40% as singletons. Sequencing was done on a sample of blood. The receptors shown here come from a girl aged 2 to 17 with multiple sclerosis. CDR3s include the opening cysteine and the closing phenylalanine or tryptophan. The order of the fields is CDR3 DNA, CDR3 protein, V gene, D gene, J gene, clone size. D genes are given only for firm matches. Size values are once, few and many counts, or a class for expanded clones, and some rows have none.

TGCAATGCTAGAGATGAGGCAGGCGCCTACGAGCAGTACTTC | CNARDEAGAYEQYF | TRBV20-1 | - | TRBJ2-7 | -
TGTGCCAGCAGTGTTACCCCAACCATCAGACTAGCGGGGGTGACAGATACGCAGTATTTT | CASSVTPTIRLAGVTDTQYF | TRBV25-1 | TRBD2 | TRBJ2-3 | -
TGTGCCAGCAGCGAGGACAGGGACACTGAAGCTTTCTTT | CASSEDRDTEAFF | TRBV9 | TRBD1 | TRBJ1-1 | few
TGCAGTGCTAGGGTCACTAATGAAAAACTGTTTTTT | CSARVTNEKLFF | TRBV20-1 | - | TRBJ1-4 | few
TGTGCCAGCAGCTTGGTGAGGGGCTTGAGAGATACGCAGTATTTT | CASSLVRGLRDTQYF | TRBV7-2 | - | TRBJ2-3 | few
TGTGCCAGCAGACCAGTCCTGAACACCGGGGAGCTGTTTTTT | CASRPVLNTGELFF | TRBV12-3/TRBV12-4 | - | TRBJ2-2 | few
TGTGCCAGCAGTTATCAGAACACAGATACGCAGTATTTT | CASSYQNTDTQYF | TRBV27 | - | TRBJ2-3 | -
TGTGCCAGCAGCTTAGAAAACTGGGGCGCGGACACTGAAGCTTTCTTT | CASSLENWGADTEAFF | TRBV7-9 | - | TRBJ1-1 | -
TGTGCCAGCAGCTTGATGGACAAAAGCTACGAGCAGTACTTC | CASSLMDKSYEQYF | TRBV7-9 | - | TRBJ2-7 | few
TGTGCCAGCAGCCCTAGGGGTAGCCGGGCGGGGGCCAACGTCCTGACTTTC | CASSPRGSRAGANVLTF | TRBV28 | - | TRBJ2-6 | -
TGCAGCGCCTGGGCCCCACGGGCAGATACGCAGTATTTT | CSAWAPRADTQYF | TRBV29-1 | - | TRBJ2-3 | -
TGTGCCAGCAGCTTAAACCAGGGCCTCCAAGAGACCCAGTACTTC | CASSLNQGLQETQYF | TRBV7-6 | - | TRBJ2-5 | -
TGCGCCAGCAGCCGGACTAGCGGGAGGGAGACCCAGTACTTC | CASSRTSGRETQYF | TRBV5-1 | TRBD2 | TRBJ2-5 | few
TGTGCCAGCAGCTTAAAAGGGACAGGGGAGATTTTAAATCAAGAGACCCAGTACTTC | CASSLKGTGEILNQETQYF | TRBV7-2 | TRBD1 | TRBJ2-5 | many
TGTGCCAGCAGCCCTAGCAGTGAGCAGTTCTTC | CASSPSSEQFF | TRBV6-6 | - | TRBJ2-1 | few
TGTGCCAGCAGCTTAATAACCGGAGAGACCCAGTACTTC | CASSLITGETQYF | TRBV7-9 | - | TRBJ2-5 | few
TGTGCCAGCAGTGTTGGGACAGATACGCAGTATTTT | CASSVGTDTQYF | TRBV2 | - | TRBJ2-3 | -
TGTGCCAGCAGCCCCCTCCTCCAAAATACGCAGTATTTT | CASSPLLQNTQYF | TRBV7-8 | - | TRBJ2-3 | few
TGCGCCAGTCAGGACAGTAACTCCTACGAGCAGTACTTC | CASQDSNSYEQYF | TRBV5-1 | - | TRBJ2-7 | few
TGTGCCGGCAGCGTAGCTATGACAGGGGAGACCCAGTACTTC | CAGSVAMTGETQYF | TRBV9 | TRBD1 | TRBJ2-5 | -
TGCAGTGCTAGAGATATCGCGGGGGGGCTAATAGATACGCAGTATTTT | CSARDIAGGLIDTQYF | TRBV20-1 | TRBD2 | TRBJ2-3 | few
TGTGCCAGCAGTTACTCCAGTCGGGAAGCCGTGACTGGCTACACCTTC | CASSYSSREAVTGYTF | TRBV6-5 | - | TRBJ1-2 | -
TGTGCCAGCAGCTTAGGTACTCAGGGGCCAGTATATGGCTACACCTTC | CASSLGTQGPVYGYTF | TRBV13 | - | TRBJ1-2 | -
TGTGCCAGCAGCCGACCAGCGGCCAGGCCTTATGGCTACACCTTC | CASSRPAARPYGYTF | TRBV6-1 | - | TRBJ1-2 | -
TGTGCCTCCACAGGGGTGGCGGGAGAGCAGTACTTC | CASTGVAGEQYF | TRBV10-3 | - | TRBJ2-7 | few
TGTGCCAGCAGCCAAGATAGCGGGGGGGCGAAAGATACGCAGTATTTT | CASSQDSGGAKDTQYF | TRBV4-2 | TRBD2 | TRBJ2-3 | -
TGTGCCAGCAGCCTGGGACAGGTTTTCGGCTACACCTTC | CASSLGQVFGYTF | TRBV3-1 | TRBD1 | TRBJ1-2 | few
TGTGCCACGAGGGGGACGGCCTCCCCCACAGATACGCAGTATTTT | CATRGTASPTDTQYF | TRBV10-3 | - | TRBJ2-3 | few
TGCGCCAGCAGCCAAGATCCCGGACAGGGGACCAATGAGCAGTTCTTC | CASSQDPGQGTNEQFF | TRBV4-1 | TRBD1 | TRBJ2-1 | -
TGTGCCAGCAGTCACACCTCGGGGGGACAGGGGTGGGAGACCCAGTACTTC | CASSHTSGGQGWETQYF | TRBV6-5 | TRBD1 | TRBJ2-5 | -
TGTGCCAGCAGACAGGCGGGGGAGATTCAAGAGACCCAGTACTTC | CASRQAGEIQETQYF | TRBV11-1 | TRBD2 | TRBJ2-5 | -
TGTGCCAACAGCTTAGCTGGACCGGGGAACACTGAAGCTTTCTTT | CANSLAGPGNTEAFF | TRBV7-8 | - | TRBJ1-1 | once
TGTGCCAGCAGTTTACAGAGTAACAATTCACCCCTCCACTTT | CASSLQSNNSPLHF | TRBV27 | - | TRBJ1-6 | -
TGCGCCAGCAGCGATAACAGGTTGGCGGCGGAGCAGTACTTC | CASSDNRLAAEQYF | TRBV5-1 | - | TRBJ2-7 | -
TGTGCCACCAGCAGGGACAGGGTCGGGGAGACCCAGTACTTC | CATSRDRVGETQYF | TRBV15 | TRBD1 | TRBJ2-5 | -
TGTGCCAGCAGGCCTAACGGGGGGGCGAGGACAGATACGCAGTATTTT | CASRPNGGARTDTQYF | TRBV7-2 | TRBD2 | TRBJ2-3 | few
TGTGCCATCAGTCCGGTAGGGGACGAGCAGTACTTC | CAISPVGDEQYF | TRBV10-3 | - | TRBJ2-7 | few
TGTGCCAGCAGGTACTTCCAGGGGAGGGACGAGCAGTACTTC | CASRYFQGRDEQYF | TRBV6-6 | - | TRBJ2-7 | once
TGCAGTGCTGCCGACAGGGGTAACTATGGCTACACCTTC | CSAADRGNYGYTF | TRBV20-1 | TRBD1 | TRBJ1-2 | -
TGTGCCACCAGATCTCCCCGACAAAGTCAAGAGACCCAGTACTTC | CATRSPRQSQETQYF | TRBV15 | - | TRBJ2-5 | few
TGTGCCACTAAACCGACAGGGGCCAACTATGGCTACACCTTC | CATKPTGANYGYTF | TRBV7-9 | TRBD1 | TRBJ1-2 | few
TGTGCCAGCAGTACAGGGGGCGTTGAGACCCAGTACTTC | CASSTGGVETQYF | TRBV28 | TRBD1 | TRBJ2-5 | many
TGTGCCAGCAGCGCACGCGACAGGGGCGGCAATCAGCCCCAGCATTTT | CASSARDRGGNQPQHF | TRBV7-6 | TRBD1 | TRBJ1-5 | -
TGTGCCAGCAGCTCCAACAGGCCGGGGGGCTATGGCTACACCTTC | CASSSNRPGGYGYTF | TRBV11-2 | - | TRBJ1-2 | few
TGCGCCAGCAGCCTCCTTAGCGGGGGCACACAGAATGAGCAGTTCTTC | CASSLLSGGTQNEQFF | TRBV4-1 | TRBD2 | TRBJ2-1 | few
TGTGCCAGCAGCACCGAGGGGGCGGCCTACGAGCAGTACTTC | CASSTEGAAYEQYF | TRBV7-2 | TRBD1 | TRBJ2-7 | -
TGTGCCAGCAGTCTTAGGGGGGGGACAGGGGGCAGTTATGGCTACACCTTC | CASSLRGGTGGSYGYTF | TRBV12-3/TRBV12-4 | TRBD1 | TRBJ1-2 | -